This T cell receptor (beta chain) was obtained from a study of blood T cell repertoires in COVID-19 (dated by TCRdb to about 2020). About the study as a whole: Samples from collaborators originated in the United States, Italy and Spain and spanned both the acute and convalescent phases of COVID-19. The material from the prospective study consisted of cDNA or gDNA derived from T cells, B-cell-depleted T cells, or PBMCs. The dataset comprised deeply sampled blood TCRbeta repertoires from subjects exposed to, actively infected with, or recovered from COVID-19. A freely available public database, intended as a resource for researchers studying the immune response to SARS-CoV-2, is where the repertoires were released. Samples came from the ongoing ImmuneRACE study (first 160 participants) plus 1,254 subjects from 6 global collaborators. Nearly every sample came with metadata listing a de-identified subject ID, COVID-19 status, age in years and sex. Where available, HLA class I and class II types were taken from metadata supplied by the sample provider and were not determined by assay-based typing.

Overall study results and their limits: Clinical and demographic metadata were provided uncurated, with the amount varying by source and participant.

Trimming removed 6 bases from V and 5 bases from J; the gene matches leave 13 bases unexplained. The CDR3, cysteine through phenylalanine, is 16 amino acids long. This entry keeps only the CDR3 DNA: 48 bases, framed from base 1. The germline V gene (reference sequence) gives CDR1 as PRHDT and CDR2 as FYEKMQ. TCRbeta CDR3 regions were amplified from genomic DNA by means of the immunoSEQ Assay, a bias-controlled multiplex PCR. The authors' pipeline ran thus. The number of nucleated cells in each sample was estimated from the amplification of reference gene primers within the assay. Sequence reads were collapsed and filtered to measure the absolute abundance of every unique TCRbeta CDR3 rearrangement. For each sample, productive Simpson clonality was calculated as the square root of Simpson's diversity index across productive rearrangements. TCRdb stores this immuneACCESS table with in-frame sequences only. Part of the clones is absent; in the studies checked, under half of the shortfall reflects unresolved V genes, and no reason is known for the rest. That table furnishes V, J and clone size, whereas the DNA furnished D and trimming. The sample contains a few hundred thousand clones, roughly 90% of them found a single time. 1.8% of the sample lies in the top ten.

Remarks on this clone: The antigen it binds to is not known. No much larger clone exists at a distance of one base, and base qualities are not known.

At one collaborating source in Seattle, patients were enrolled during active infection and were followed longitudinally through the course of disease. Each collaborating institution followed its own protocols to collect whole blood in K2EDTA tubes. For TCRbeta analysis, collaborator samples were shipped as frozen whole blood, as isolated PBMCs, or as DNA extracted from either sample type. Sample: peripheral blood. This receptor was taken from a woman in her twenties or thirties with COVID-19, enrolled during active disease. Recombination joined TRBV13 with TRBJ2-5; 9 nucleotides in the junction match TRBD2. The DNA sequence is as follows: TGTGCCAGCAGGACCCTCCATAGCGGGGGACGGGAGACCCAGTACTTC. Translated, this is CASRTLHSGGRETQYF.